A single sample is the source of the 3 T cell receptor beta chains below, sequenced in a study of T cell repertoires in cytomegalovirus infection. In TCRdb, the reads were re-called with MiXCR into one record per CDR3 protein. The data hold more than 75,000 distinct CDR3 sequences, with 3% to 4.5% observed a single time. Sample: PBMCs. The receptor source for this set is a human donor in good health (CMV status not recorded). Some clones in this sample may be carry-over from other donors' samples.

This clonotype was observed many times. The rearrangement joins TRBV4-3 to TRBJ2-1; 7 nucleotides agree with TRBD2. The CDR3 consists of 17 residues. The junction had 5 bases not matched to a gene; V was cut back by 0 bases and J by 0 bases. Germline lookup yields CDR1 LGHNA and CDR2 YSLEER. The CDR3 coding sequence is TGCGCCAGCAGCCAAGAGTATCGGACTAGCTCCTACAATGAGCAGTTCTTC. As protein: CASSQEYRTSSYNEQFF.

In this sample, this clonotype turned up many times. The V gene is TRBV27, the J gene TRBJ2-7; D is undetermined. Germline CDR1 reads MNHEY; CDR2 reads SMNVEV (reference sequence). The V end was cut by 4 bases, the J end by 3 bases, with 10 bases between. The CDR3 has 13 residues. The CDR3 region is CASSYGPSYEQYF. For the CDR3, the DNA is TGTGCCAGCAGTTATGGACCCAGCTACGAGCAGTACTTC.

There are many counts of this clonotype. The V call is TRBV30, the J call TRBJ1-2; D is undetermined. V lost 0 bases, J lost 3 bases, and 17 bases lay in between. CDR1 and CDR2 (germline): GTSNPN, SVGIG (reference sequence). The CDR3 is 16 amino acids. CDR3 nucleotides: TGTGCCTGGAGTGTACCCGGAGAGGCCCTATACTATGGCTACACCTTC. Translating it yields CAWSVPGEALYYGYTF.